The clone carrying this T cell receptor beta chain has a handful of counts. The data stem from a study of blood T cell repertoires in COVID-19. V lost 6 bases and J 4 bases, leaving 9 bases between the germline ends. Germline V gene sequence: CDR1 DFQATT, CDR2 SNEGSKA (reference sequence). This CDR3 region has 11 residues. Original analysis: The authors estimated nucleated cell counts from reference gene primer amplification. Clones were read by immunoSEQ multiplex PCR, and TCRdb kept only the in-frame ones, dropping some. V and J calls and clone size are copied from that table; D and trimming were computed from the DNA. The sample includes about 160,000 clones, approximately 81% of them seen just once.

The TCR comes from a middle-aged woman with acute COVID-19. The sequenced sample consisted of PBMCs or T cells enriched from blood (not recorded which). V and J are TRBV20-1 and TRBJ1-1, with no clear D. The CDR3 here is CSAPSGTEAFF. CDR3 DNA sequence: TGCAGTGCCCCCTCGGGCACTGAAGCTTTCTTT.